A single sample is the source of the 8 T cell receptor beta chains below, sequenced in a study of T cells after yellow fever vaccination. TCRdb called the 5' RACE reads again in MiXCR, with one record for every CDR3 protein. The sample lists some 160,000 distinct CDR3 sequences, roughly 8.8% occurring once. The sample consisted of CD8+ T cells sorted from PBMCs, taken 45 days after the yellow fever booster vaccination. These receptor sequences come from a man aged 18 to 30 who received the YFV17D yellow fever vaccine.

This clonotype was observed a few times. V usage is TRBV29-1 and J usage is TRBJ1-1; D unresolved. The CDR3 is 12 amino acids. Germline CDR1 SQVTM, CDR2 ANQGSEA. V was shortened by 2 bases and J by 5 bases, with 9 bases between the two germline ends. CDR3 bases: TGCAGCGTTGAAAGGGAAAGGACTGAAGCTTTCTTT. Amino acids: CSVERERTEAFF.

This clonotype has only a few counts. This chain links TRBV7-6 with TRBJ2-1; 10 bases fit TRBD1. Trimming cost V 5 bases and J 0 bases; bases outside gene matches: 13. Germline CDR1 is SGHVS and CDR2 is FNYEAQ. The CDR3 is 19 amino acids. CDR3 residues: CASSPRTGGYPYSYNEQFF. The CDR3 DNA is TGTGCCAGCAGCCCGAGGACAGGGGGATACCCTTACTCCTACAATGAGCAGTTCTTC.

V is TRBV7-6 and J is TRBJ2-7, with D uncertain. Looked up from germline, CDR1 is SGHVS and CDR2 is FNYEAQ. The germline V and J ends were trimmed by 0 bases and 6 bases, with 9 bases remaining between them. The CDR3 runs to 13 residues. CDR3 nucleotides: TGTGCCAGCAGCTTAGCCCCCCCTGCCGAGCAGTACTTC. Its translation: CASSLAPPAEQYF. Full variable domain (outside the CDR3, taken from reference TRBV7-6 and TRBJ2-7): GAGVSQSPRYKVTKRGQDVALRCDPISGHVSLYWYRQALGQGPEFLTYFNYEAQQDKSGLPNDRFSAERPEGSISTLTIQRTEQRDSAMYRCASSLAPPAEQYFGPGTRLTVT.

The genes are TRBV7-3 and TRBJ2-7; 10 bases match TRBD1. The V gene end was trimmed by 3 bases and the J gene end by 5 bases; junction bases not matched to a gene: 1. CDR3 size: 13 residues. CDR1 is SGHTA and CDR2 is FQGTGA in the germline V gene. The CDR3 is CASSLGQGNEQYF. CDR3 DNA: TGTGCCAGCAGCTTGGGACAGGGGAACGAGCAGTACTTC.

This clonotype has only a few counts. The chain employs TRBV15 and TRBJ2-5; D is unresolved. Germline CDR1 and CDR2: LNHNV and YYDKDF (reference sequence). The CDR3 spans 14 residues. V was cut by 0 bases and J by 4 bases, with 9 bases left in between. Here the CDR3 reads CATSRDGVPETQYF. The CDR3 coding sequence is TGTGCCACCAGCAGAGATGGGGTGCCAGAGACCCAGTACTTC.

The chain employs TRBV18 and TRBJ2-3; TRBD2 aligns across 9 bases. The CDR3 length is 16 residues. The J segment lost 2 bases and the V segment lost 3 bases, leaving 6 bases of the junction unmatched. The V gene's germline CDR1 is KGHSH and CDR2 LQKENI. CDR3 sequence (DNA): TGTGCCAGCTCACCCCGCGGGGGGGATCCCACAGATACGCAGTATTTT. This sequence encodes CASSPRGGDPTDTQYF.

This clonotype was detected only a few times. The CDR3 here is CASSLSHTDTQYF. The CDR3 DNA is TGTGCCAGCAGTTTATCGCATACAGATACGCAGTATTTT. The chain combines TRBV27 with TRBJ2-3; D is undetermined. V was trimmed by 0 bases and J by 3 bases, leaving 4 bases between them. The CDR3 spans 13 residues. The V gene's germline CDR1 is MNHEY and CDR2 SMNVEV (reference sequence).

The chain joins TRBV2 to TRBJ2-1; no clear D gene. Germline lookup yields CDR1 SNHLY and CDR2 FYNNEI. The CDR3 is 10 residues long. With 7 bases removed from V and 4 bases from J, the gap between germline ends came to 2 bases. The CDR3 coding sequence is TGTGCCAGCACGTACAATGAGCAGTTCTTC. Translating gives CASTYNEQFF.